The present entry profiles one T cell receptor (beta chain) with its context. Its specificity is not known. Profiled with immunoSEQ multiplex PCR; TCRdb holds only in-frame clones, not every one. The sample yields 100,000 to 150,000 clones, about 84% seen once. The sample originates from a study of PD-L1 blockade in urothelial cancer. The overall study: Timepoints chosen for blood analysis were 3 weeks (second dose) and 6 weeks after treatment start. Findings and limits, study-wide: Greater 3-week expansion of tumor-associated blood clones was recorded for durable-benefit patients.

Time point in this sample: peripheral blood 6 weeks after treatment start. The CDR3 is made up of 15 amino acids. V lost 5 bases, J lost 10 bases, and 15 bases stayed unmatched. Looked up from germline, CDR1 is SEHNR and CDR2 is FQNEAQ (reference sequence). The specimen comprised PBMCs, sampled around atezolizumab (anti-PD-L1) treatment. This chain links TRBV7-9 with TRBJ2-5, with 8 positions matching TRBD2. This clonotype was obtained from a man in his fifties with urothelial cancer. The CDR3 protein is CASSLRLATEVGQYF. The CDR3 nucleotides are TGTGCCAGCAGCCTACGACTAGCGACAGAGGTGGGCCAGTACTTC.